Presented here are 4 T cell receptor beta chains from one specimen sequenced in a study of T-cell memory formation after mild COVID-19. MiXCR was run by TCRdb on the 5' RACE reads, yielding one entry per CDR3 protein. The sample contains under 400,000 distinct CDR3 sequences, 25% to 30% of which appear only once. What was sequenced was PBMCs or a T cell subset sorted from them (not recorded which). These receptors were obtained from an adult woman who had mild COVID-19 (a few samples of this study predate the infection). Cell type and time point are not known.

This clonotype was seen a few times. The genes are TRBV20-1 and TRBJ2-7, with 9 bases identical to TRBD1. V lost 2 bases and J lost 1; bases outside the gene matches: 6. The CDR3 is 15 amino acids. Germline CDR1 reads DFQATT; CDR2 reads SNEGSKA (reference sequence). The CDR3 DNA follows: TGCAGTGCTAGATACCCAGACAGGGGGTCCTACGAGCAGTACTTC. Translating it yields CSARYPDRGSYEQYF.

This clonotype was picked up many times. The chain joins TRBV7-2 to TRBJ2-1; 11 bases match TRBD2. V shed 2 bases and J 4 bases; nucleotides not matched to a gene: 1. The CDR3 has 15 residues. Per germline, CDR1 SGHTA and CDR2 FQGNSA. The CDR3 coding sequence is TGTGCCAGCAGCTTAACTAGCGGGGGATACAATGAGCAGTTCTTC. This codes for CASSLTSGGYNEQFF. The entire variable domain, with the rest obtained from reference TRBV7-2 and TRBJ2-1, is as follows: GAGVSQSPSNKVTEKGKDVELRCDPISGHTALYWYRQSLGQGLEFLIYFQGNSAPDKSGLPSDRFSAERTGGSVSTLTIQRTQQEDSAVYLCASSLTSGGYNEQFFGPGTRLTVL.

This clonotype was counted a few times. V and J are TRBV6-5 and TRBJ2-3; D is possibly TRBD1 or TRBD2 (5 bases each). The CDR3 covers 13 residues. In germline, CDR1 is MNHEY, CDR2 SVGAGI. The V end was cut by 3 bases, the J end by 4 bases, with 8 bases between. This CDR3 is CASSYGTADTQYF. The CDR3 DNA follows: TGTGCCAGCAGTTATGGGACGGCAGATACGCAGTATTTT.

This clonotype was found a few times. The chain carries TRBV2 and TRBJ2-1, with 9 nucleotides matching TRBD1. The CDR3 consists of 16 residues. Trimming cost V 6 bases and J 4 bases; bases outside gene matches: 10. Per germline, CDR1 SNHLY and CDR2 FYNNEI. The CDR3 DNA sequence: TGTGCCAGCAGGCCTCCGAGGGACAGGGCTTACAATGAGCAGTTCTTC. It yields the protein CASRPPRDRAYNEQFF.